This TCR beta chain was captured in a study of blood T cell repertoires in COVID-19. Whole-study context: Donors in the United States, Italy and Spain gave samples during acute or convalescent COVID-19. In each case, the material was cDNA or gDNA derived from T cells, B-cell-depleted T cells, or PBMCs.

The V segment lost 5 bases and the J segment 7 bases; nucleotides outside the gene matches: 8. This CDR3 has 17 residues. Germline-derived CDR1 and CDR2 are SGHVS and FNYEAQ. Followed over time, Seattle patients had been enrolled while infection was active. Measured with immunoSEQ multiplex PCR; TCRdb has only the in-frame clones, and not every one. The table lists about half a million clones, approximately 89% of them singletons. The sample consisted of peripheral blood. The TCR was taken from a man younger than 35 with COVID-19, enrolled during active disease. The chain is built from TRBV7-6 and TRBJ2-1, with TRBD2 matching 16 bases. Here the CDR3 reads CASSAGTSGRARNEQFF. In DNA, the CDR3 is TGTGCCAGCAGCGCCGGGACTAGCGGGAGGGCTCGGAATGAGCAGTTCTTC.